This T cell receptor beta chain is drawn from a study of response to subunit inactivated influenza vaccine. Whole-study findings and limits: New T cells are recruited in small numbers by each seasonal influenza vaccination, according to the authors' suggestion.

Turning to this clonotype: Its antigen is still unknown.

Each CDR3 protein gets one entry after TCRdb re-called the RT-PCR reads with MiXCR. The sample holds roughly 650,000 distinct CDR3 sequences; 15% to 19% are singletons and the top ten take around 10%. The CDR3 is made up of 14 amino acids. Looked up from germline, CDR1 is SGHTA and CDR2 is FQGNSA. The germline V and J ends were trimmed by 2 bases and 0 bases, with 8 bases remaining between them. The clonotype was recovered from a man aged 50 or older who received an inactivated influenza vaccine. V and J are TRBV7-2 and TRBJ2-7; D gene ambiguous. The sequences come from PBMCs from blood, collected about 11 days after vaccination. The CDR3 DNA is TGTGCCAGCAGCTTAAACGCCAACTCCTACGAGCAGTACTTC. This encodes CASSLNANSYEQYF.